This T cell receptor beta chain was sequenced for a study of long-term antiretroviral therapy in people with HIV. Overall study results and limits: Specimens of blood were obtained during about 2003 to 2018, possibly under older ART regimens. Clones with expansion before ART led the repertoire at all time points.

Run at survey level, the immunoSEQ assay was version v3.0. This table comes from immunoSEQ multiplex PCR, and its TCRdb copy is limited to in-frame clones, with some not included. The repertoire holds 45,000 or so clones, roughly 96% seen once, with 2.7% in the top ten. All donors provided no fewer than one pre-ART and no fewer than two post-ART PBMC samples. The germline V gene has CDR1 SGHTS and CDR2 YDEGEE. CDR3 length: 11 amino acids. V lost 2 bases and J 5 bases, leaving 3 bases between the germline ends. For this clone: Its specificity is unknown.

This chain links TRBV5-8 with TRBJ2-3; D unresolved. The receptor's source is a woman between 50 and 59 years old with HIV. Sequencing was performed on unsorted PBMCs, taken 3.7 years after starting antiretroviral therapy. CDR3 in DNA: TGTGCCAGCAGCTTAATAGATACGCAGTATTTT. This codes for CASSLIDTQYF.